This TCR beta chain was captured in a study of CD8+ T cells in alopecia areata (dated by TCRdb to between 2018 and 2020). Regarding the research as a whole: High-throughput TCRbeta sequencing was used to examine T cell clonal expansion in alopecia areata in both the C3H/HeJ mouse model and human patients. RNA was extracted with the PAXgene miRNA kit for fixed scalp, the miRNeasy kit for PBMCs, and the RNeasy kit for mouse skin. Scalp tissue and sorted CD4+ and CD8+ peripheral blood T cells from patchy and totalis/universalis alopecia areata patients and from healthy controls were covered by human TCRbeta sequencing. TCRbeta CDR3 regions were amplified by immunoSEQ multiplex PCR with 35 Vbeta forward and 13 Jbeta reverse primers. Scalp clonality was compared across normal scalp (n=4), patchy alopecia areata scalp (n=8), and alopecia totalis/universalis scalp (n=8). The study at large found these results: Shared TCR sequences between patients were less evident than in mice, which may be partly attributable to HLA diversity in the patient population. Higher clonality and more expanded CD8+ clones were observed in lesional scalp than in normal scalp, particularly in alopecia totalis/universalis, a finding suggestive of antigenic drive. Unlike mouse skin, where gammadelta T cells dominate, normal human skin contains resident alphabeta T cells that get sequenced too, which complicates analysis of the scalp TCR repertoire.

Libraries were constructed by the immunoSEQ multiplex PCR assay. RNA was extracted from all samples and reverse transcribed into cDNA, which served as template for TCR sequencing. First-strand cDNA was synthesized with SuperScript III using a 2:1 mix of oligo-dT and random hexamers. A synthetic immune receptor repertoire was used to measure amplification bias, and any remaining bias was corrected computationally. The published analysis was carried out like this. Raw reads were preprocessed for error removal, and CDR3 was defined according to IMGT conventions as running from the conserved cysteine to phenylalanine. Clonality was calculated as 1 minus Shannon entropy normalized by log2 of the number of productive unique TCRs. CD4 or CD8 identity of scalp clones was inferred by cross-referencing scalp TCRbeta sequences with sorted blood CD4 and CD8 repertoires. TCRdb mirrors the immuneACCESS table, restricted to in-frame sequences. Some clones are absent from its copies; in checked studies, under half trace to an unresolved V gene, and the reason for the others is unknown. V and J calls plus clone size are reproduced from that table; the DNA served to infer D and trimming. The sample data list 50,000 to 80,000 clones, and about 44% of these were observed just once. Together, the top ten hold 51% of the sample.

From alopecia areata patients, peripheral blood was collected along with lesional scalp punch biopsies. PBMCs were separated by density centrifugation and stained for CD3, CD4 and CD8, after which CD4+ and CD8+ T cells were sorted on a FACSAria. Untreated alopecia areata patients were recruited as part of a multicenter biomarker study. Blood CD8+ T cells from a handful of biomarker-study patients were further sorted into NKG2D-low and NKG2D-high fractions. As concerns this clone: Its cognate antigen has yet to be identified. It has no much larger one-base neighbor in the sample; base qualities were not kept.

Via the germline V gene (reference sequence), CDR1 is GTSNPN and CDR2 SVGIG. The V end loses 0 bases and the J end loses 6 bases, and a stretch of 11 bases separates them. The CDR3 starts with the cysteine, ends with the phenylalanine, and has 13 residues. Only CDR3 DNA is held: 39 bases, read in frame from base 1. This sequence was found in a human donor with alopecia areata. Sequenced sample: NKG2D-low CD8+ T cells sorted from blood. The cell subset or site label here, explained by the study, means: sorted CD8+ NKG2D-low blood T cells. The receptor chain draws on TRBV30 and TRBJ2-5; TRBD2 is perhaps the D gene, given 5 matching bases. The nucleotide sequence reads TGTGCCTGGAGTGTTGAGAGGGTACAGACCCAGTACTTC. Translated, this is CAWSVERVQTQYF.